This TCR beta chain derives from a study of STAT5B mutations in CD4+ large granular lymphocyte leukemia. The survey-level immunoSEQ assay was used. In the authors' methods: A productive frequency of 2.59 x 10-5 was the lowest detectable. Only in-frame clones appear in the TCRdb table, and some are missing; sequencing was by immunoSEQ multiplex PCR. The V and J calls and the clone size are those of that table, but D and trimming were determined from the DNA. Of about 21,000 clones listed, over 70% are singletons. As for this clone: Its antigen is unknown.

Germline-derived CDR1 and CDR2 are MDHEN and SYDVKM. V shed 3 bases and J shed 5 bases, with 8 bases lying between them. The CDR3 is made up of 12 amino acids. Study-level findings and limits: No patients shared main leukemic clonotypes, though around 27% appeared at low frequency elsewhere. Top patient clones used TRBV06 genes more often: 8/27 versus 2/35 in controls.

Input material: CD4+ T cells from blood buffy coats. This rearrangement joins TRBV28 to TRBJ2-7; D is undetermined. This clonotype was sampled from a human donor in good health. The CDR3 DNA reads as TGTGCCAGCAGTTTGGGGTTCCACGAGCAGTACTTC. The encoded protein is CASSLGFHEQYF.